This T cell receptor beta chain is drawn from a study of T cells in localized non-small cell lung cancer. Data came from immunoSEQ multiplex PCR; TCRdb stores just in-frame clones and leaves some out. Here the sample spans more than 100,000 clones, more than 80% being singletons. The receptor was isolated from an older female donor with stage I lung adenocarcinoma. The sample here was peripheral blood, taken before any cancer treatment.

The CDR3 sequence: CAWAKGAQDEQYF. DNA of the CDR3: TGTGCCTGGGCTAAGGGCGCTCAGGACGAGCAGTACTTC. The chain uses TRBV30 and TRBJ2-7; D is uncertain. Germline V CDR1 and CDR2: GTSNPN, SVGIG (reference sequence). The CDR3 sequence is 13 residues long. The germline V and J ends were trimmed by 5 bases and 5 bases, with 16 bases remaining between them.